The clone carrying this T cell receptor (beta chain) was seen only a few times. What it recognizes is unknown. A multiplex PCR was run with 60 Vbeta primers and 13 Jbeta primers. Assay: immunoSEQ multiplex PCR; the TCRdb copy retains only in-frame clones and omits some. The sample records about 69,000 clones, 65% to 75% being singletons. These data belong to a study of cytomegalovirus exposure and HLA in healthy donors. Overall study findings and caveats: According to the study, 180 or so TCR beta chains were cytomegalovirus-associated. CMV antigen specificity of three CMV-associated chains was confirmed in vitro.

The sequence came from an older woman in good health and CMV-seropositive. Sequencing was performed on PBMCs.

Written as DNA, the CDR3 is TGTGCCAGCAGTTACGGGTATAGCAATCAGCCCCAGCATTTT. Amino acids: CASSYGYSNQPQHF. This chain uses TRBV27 with TRBJ1-5; no clear D. The CDR3 loop spans 14 amino acids. Between the trimmed V and J ends, which lost 4 bases and 0 bases, there was a span of 7 bases. The germline V gene encodes CDR1 MNHEY and CDR2 SMNVEV (reference sequence).